The source of this TCR beta chain is a study of T-cell reconstitution after alpha-beta-depleted transplantation in children. Germline-derived CDR1 and CDR2 are MDHEN and SYDVKM. Trimming cost V 6 bases and J 13 bases; bases outside gene matches: 14. The CDR3 sequence is 15 residues long. Study-level findings and limits: For some patients, TCRbeta diversity was high at day 60 because of recipient T cells and thymic progenitors that survived. It was newly produced T cells that mostly accounted for T-cell counts and diversity one year after transplant. Reported findings indicate that, about two months after transplant, alpha-beta T cells came from several hundred expanded clones, which were derived from non-depleted graft cells.

This clonotype occurred many times. Its cognate antigen is unknown. It was with unique molecular identifiers that the TCRbeta library was prepared. TCRdb independently ran MiXCR on the PCR reads; one entry per CDR3 protein. The repertoire holds approximately 6,000 distinct CDR3 sequences, with 15% to 17% as singletons. The chain couples TRBV28 to TRBJ2-4, with 11 bases fitting TRBD1. This specimen consisted of PBMCs, mostly from graft donor cells, obtained 180 days after TCRalphabeta/CD19-depleted stem cell transplant. The receptor was isolated from a patient under 10 years old who had a stem cell transplant for inherited bone marrow failure, so the T cells may come from the graft donor. The CDR3 DNA reads TGTGCCAGCAGCCCAGGGGGACAGGGGGGACTTAGACAGTACTTC. This translates into CASSPGGQGGLRQYF.